This TCR beta chain was sequenced during a study of human T cells and chemical hapten exposure. TCRdb called the RACE reads again in MiXCR, with one record for every CDR3 protein. The table lists 80,000 to 95,000 distinct CDR3 sequences, roughly 8.8% of them singletons. The sample holds a few counts of this clonotype. Antigen: not known. This CDR3 has 16 amino acids. Trimming removed 5 bases at V and 7 bases at J, with 18 bases between. CDR1 and CDR2 (germline): MNHEY, SVGEGT. General study results and limits: Expanded TCRs clustered into significantly more large CDR3 similarity groups than controls, the analysis revealed.

Time point here: pre-sensitization, week 0. Treatment reported: therapeutic diphenylcyclopropenone sensitization with weekly scalp DPC. The sequenced sample was whole blood, obtained in connection with sensitization to the hapten diphenylcyclopropenone (DPC). The rearrangement uses TRBV6-2 or TRBV6-3 and TRBJ1-6; D not resolved. The sequence came from a woman aged 40 to 49 with alopecia areata. Some clones in this sample may be carry-over from other donors' samples. This CDR3 reads CASSPRVSSANSPLHF. In nucleotides, the CDR3 is TGTGCCAGCAGTCCCCGAGTCAGTTCTGCAAATTCACCCCTCCACTTT.